Presented here are 20 T cell receptor beta chains from one specimen sequenced in a study of cytomegalovirus exposure and HLA in healthy donors. Primers included in the PCR were 60 Vbeta and 13 Jbeta primers. Repertoires were generated with immunoSEQ multiplex PCR, while TCRdb's copy carries only in-frame clones and drops some. This table has fewer than 200,000 clones, roughly 77% appearing once. The sequenced material came from PBMCs. The receptor set was obtained from a woman younger than 30 in good health and CMV-seronegative.

The sample holds a few counts of this clone. The chain couples TRBV6-5 to TRBJ1-1, with TRBD1 as a possible D gene (6 bases). The V and J ends lost 5 bases and 2 bases respectively, with 12 bases between them. The CDR3 is made up of 14 amino acids. Germline V gene data show CDR1 as MNHEY and CDR2 as SVGAGI. The CDR3 coding sequence is TGTGCCAGCAGTCTCAGGGGAGCAAACACTGAAGCTTTCTTT. Encoded protein: CASSLRGANTEAFF.

The chain recombines TRBV7-9 with TRBJ1-2, with 7 bases fitting TRBD1. V shed 5 bases and J 4 bases; nucleotides not matched to a gene: 10. The germline CDR1 and CDR2 sequences are SEHNR and FQNEAQ (reference sequence). The CDR3 spans 15 residues. This CDR3 reads CASSPSGTVSYGYTF. The CDR3 DNA follows: TGTGCCAGCAGCCCTTCGGGGACAGTATCCTATGGCTACACCTTC.

The chain employs TRBV27 and TRBJ1-1; tentatively, D is TRBD1 (6 bases). Germline lookup yields CDR1 MNHEY and CDR2 SMNVEV (reference sequence). The CDR3 has 14 residues. The ends were cut back, 7 bases at V and 7 bases at J, with 19 bases in the middle. Written as DNA, the CDR3 is TGTGCCAGCACCTCCCGGGGGGCGCGGGATGAAGCTTTCTTT. It is translated as CASTSRGARDEAFF.

The chain combines TRBV4-1 with TRBJ2-7, with D uncertain. V was pared by 6 bases and J by 4 bases, with 28 bases between. Germline V CDR1 and CDR2: MGHRA, YSYEKL. The CDR3 is 18 amino acids. CDR3 in amino acids: CASSTSTAPSRDLYEQYF. The CDR3 DNA reads as TGCGCCAGCAGTACCTCAACCGCACCCTCCCGAGATCTTTACGAGCAGTACTTC.

This clone has just one count. This chain uses TRBV18 with TRBJ2-3, with a tentative D call TRBD1 (6 bases). Deletions cut 1 base from V and 4 bases from J, with 6 bases between. The CDR3 runs 13 residues. Germline V gene data show CDR1 as KGHSH and CDR2 as LQKENI. CDR3 amino acids: CASSPQGADTQYF. CDR3 coding DNA: TGTGCCAGCTCACCACAGGGGGCAGATACGCAGTATTTT.

The chain's CDR3 is CASSQGRARDSYNEQFF. CDR3 DNA sequence: TGCGCCAGCAGCCAAGGGAGGGCCCGGGACTCCTACAATGAGCAGTTCTTC. The chain employs TRBV4-1 and TRBJ2-1, with a tentative D call TRBD2 (6 bases). Germline values: CDR1 MGHRA, CDR2 YSYEKL. There are 17 residues in the CDR3. Trimming stripped 1 base from V and 0 bases from J, with 13 bases between.

This clone has only a few counts. The V gene is TRBV6-6, the J gene TRBJ1-1, with 8 nucleotides matching TRBD1. Germline CDR1 and CDR2: MNHNY and SVGAGI (reference sequence). V was clipped by 5 bases and J by 4 bases; unmatched bases: 9. The CDR3 spans 15 residues. In DNA form, the CDR3 reads TGTGCCAGCAGTCGACAGGGGATGGAGGGCACTGAAGCTTTCTTT. Residues: CASSRQGMEGTEAFF.

This clone was observed a handful of times. V is TRBV7-3 and J is TRBJ2-1, with TRBD2 matching 7 bases. CDR1 is SGHTA, CDR2 FQGTGA, per germline. CDR3 size: 15 residues. Germline trimming cut 5 bases from V and 4 bases from J; bases unmatched to any gene: 8. CDR3 DNA: TGTGCCAGCAGCCTCACGCTAGCGGTGTACAATGAGCAGTTCTTC. Protein: CASSLTLAVYNEQFF.

This CDR3 reads CASRDGRTGTF. As DNA, the CDR3 is TGCGCCAGTAGAGACGGGAGGACTGGCACCTTC. The rearrangement links TRBV10-2 to TRBJ1-2; D is ambiguous. Trimming pared 9 bases from V and 13 bases from J, leaving 18 bases between. Per the germline V gene, CDR1 is WSHSY and CDR2 is SAAADI. The CDR3 is 11 residues long.

V usage is TRBV7-9 and J usage is TRBJ1-1; TRBD1 is a possible D gene (6 bases). CDR3 length: 13 amino acids. Germline CDR1 and CDR2: SEHNR and FQNEAQ (reference sequence). The V gene lost 2 bases and the J gene lost 5 bases, with 9 bases spanning the gap. CDR3 sequence: CASSLTGTTEAFF. As DNA, the CDR3 is TGTGCCAGCAGCTTAACAGGGACGACTGAAGCTTTCTTT.

The V and J genes are TRBV28 and TRBJ2-5; weak D call: TRBD1 (6 bases). This CDR3 contains 16 residues. Germline V gene data show CDR1 as MDHEN and CDR2 as SYDVKM. The V gene lost 2 bases and the J gene lost 3 bases, with 16 bases spanning the gap. CDR3 in DNA: TGTGCCAGCAGTTTAAGGGCAGGGGTGGCTAAAGAGACCCAGTACTTC. As protein: CASSLRAGVAKETQYF.

The V and J genes are TRBV2 and TRBJ1-2; TRBD1 aligns across 7 bases. CDR3 length: 13 amino acids. Germline CDR1 and CDR2: SNHLY and FYNNEI. V gave up 9 bases and J gave up 3 bases; unmatched junction bases: 7. This CDR3 reads CARGTEEDYGYTF. DNA of the CDR3: TGTGCCAGGGGGACAGAGGAAGACTATGGCTACACCTTC.

In its sample, this clone was seen once. The chain uses TRBV5-1 and TRBJ1-2; D might be TRBD1 (5 bases). V was clipped by 0 bases and J by 4 bases, with 19 bases between them. Per germline, CDR1 SGHRS and CDR2 YFSETQ. This CDR3 has 17 residues. The CDR3 spells CASSLGQVQGLFYGYTF. DNA of the CDR3: TGCGCCAGCAGCTTGGGTCAGGTGCAGGGCCTCTTCTATGGCTACACCTTC.

This chain links TRBV25-1 with TRBJ2-1, with unresolved D. The V gene's germline CDR1 is MGHDK and CDR2 SYGVNS. Trimming took 6 bases from V and 0 from J, leaving 9 bases between them. There are 14 residues in the CDR3. DNA for the CDR3: TGTGCCAGCAGCGACTCCTACTCCTACAATGAGCAGTTCTTC. It yields the protein CASSDSYSYNEQFF.

This chain links TRBV28 with TRBJ2-7, with D possibly matching TRBD1 (5 bases). This CDR3 has 14 residues. V was trimmed by 4 bases and J by 0 bases, leaving 10 bases between them. The germline V gene encodes CDR1 MDHEN and CDR2 SYDVKM. The CDR3 here is CASSWAGLSYEQYF. The DNA of the CDR3 is TGTGCCAGCAGTTGGGCAGGGCTCTCCTACGAGCAGTACTTC.

CDR3 DNA sequence: TGTGCCAGCAGCTTAGAAACAGTGAACACTGAAGCTTTCTTT. It encodes CASSLETVNTEAFF. V is TRBV11-2 and J is TRBJ1-1, with unresolved D. Germline CDR1 is SGHAT and CDR2 is FQNNGV. This CDR3 contains 14 residues. Trimming left V 0 bases short and J 0 bases short, with 5 bases between.

The chain employs TRBV11-2 and TRBJ1-3; maybe TRBD1 (6 bases). Trimming took 3 bases from V and 2 from J, leaving 14 bases between them. Germline-derived CDR1 and CDR2 are SGHAT and FQNNGV. There are 16 residues in the CDR3. CDR3 bases: TGTGCCAGCAGCTTGGAACCTCAGGGGCCTGGAAACACCATATATTTT. Protein product: CASSLEPQGPGNTIYF.

The chain is built from TRBV6-5 and TRBJ2-7; 9 nucleotides agree with TRBD1. The CDR3 is made up of 15 amino acids. In germline, CDR1 is MNHEY, CDR2 SVGAGI. With V trimmed by 6 bases and J by 1 base, 7 bases remained unmatched. The CDR3 nucleotides are TGTGCCAGCAGGCCTACAGGGGGCGCGTCCTACGAGCAGTACTTC. This gives the protein CASRPTGGASYEQYF.

This chain links TRBV4-1 with TRBJ2-1, with 8 bases lining up with TRBD2. Per germline, CDR1 MGHRA and CDR2 YSYEKL. The CDR3 is 16 amino acids. The junction had 6 bases not matched to a gene; V was cut back by 2 bases and J by 3 bases. The CDR3 sequence: CASSQPREASYNEQFF. Written as DNA, the CDR3 is TGCGCCAGCAGCCAACCGCGGGAGGCTAGCTACAATGAGCAGTTCTTC.

The chain employs TRBV4-1 and TRBJ2-3, with a tentative D call TRBD2 (7 bases). This CDR3 has 21 amino acids. Germline CDR1 is MGHRA and CDR2 is YSYEKL. V dropped 2 bases and J dropped 3 bases, with 30 bases sitting between them. CDR3 DNA sequence: TGCGCCAGCAGCCAACACACAAGGGGGGAGGGGGAGCTCTATAGGACAGATACGCAGTATTTT. This sequence encodes CASSQHTRGEGELYRTDTQYF.